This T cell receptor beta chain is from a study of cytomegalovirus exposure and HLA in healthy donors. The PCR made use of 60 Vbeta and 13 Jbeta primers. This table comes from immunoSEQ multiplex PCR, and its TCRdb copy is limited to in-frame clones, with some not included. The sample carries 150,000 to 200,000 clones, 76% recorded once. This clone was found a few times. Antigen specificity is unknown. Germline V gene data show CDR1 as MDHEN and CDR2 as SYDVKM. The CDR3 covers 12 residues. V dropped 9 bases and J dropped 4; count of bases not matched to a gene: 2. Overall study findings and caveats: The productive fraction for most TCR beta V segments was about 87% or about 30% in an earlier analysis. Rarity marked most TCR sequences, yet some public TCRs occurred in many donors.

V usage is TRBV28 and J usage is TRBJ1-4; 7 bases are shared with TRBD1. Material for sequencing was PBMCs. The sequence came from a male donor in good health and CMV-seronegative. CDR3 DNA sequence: TGTGCCAGTCGACAGGGTAATGAAAAACTGTTTTTT. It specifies CASRQGNEKLFF.